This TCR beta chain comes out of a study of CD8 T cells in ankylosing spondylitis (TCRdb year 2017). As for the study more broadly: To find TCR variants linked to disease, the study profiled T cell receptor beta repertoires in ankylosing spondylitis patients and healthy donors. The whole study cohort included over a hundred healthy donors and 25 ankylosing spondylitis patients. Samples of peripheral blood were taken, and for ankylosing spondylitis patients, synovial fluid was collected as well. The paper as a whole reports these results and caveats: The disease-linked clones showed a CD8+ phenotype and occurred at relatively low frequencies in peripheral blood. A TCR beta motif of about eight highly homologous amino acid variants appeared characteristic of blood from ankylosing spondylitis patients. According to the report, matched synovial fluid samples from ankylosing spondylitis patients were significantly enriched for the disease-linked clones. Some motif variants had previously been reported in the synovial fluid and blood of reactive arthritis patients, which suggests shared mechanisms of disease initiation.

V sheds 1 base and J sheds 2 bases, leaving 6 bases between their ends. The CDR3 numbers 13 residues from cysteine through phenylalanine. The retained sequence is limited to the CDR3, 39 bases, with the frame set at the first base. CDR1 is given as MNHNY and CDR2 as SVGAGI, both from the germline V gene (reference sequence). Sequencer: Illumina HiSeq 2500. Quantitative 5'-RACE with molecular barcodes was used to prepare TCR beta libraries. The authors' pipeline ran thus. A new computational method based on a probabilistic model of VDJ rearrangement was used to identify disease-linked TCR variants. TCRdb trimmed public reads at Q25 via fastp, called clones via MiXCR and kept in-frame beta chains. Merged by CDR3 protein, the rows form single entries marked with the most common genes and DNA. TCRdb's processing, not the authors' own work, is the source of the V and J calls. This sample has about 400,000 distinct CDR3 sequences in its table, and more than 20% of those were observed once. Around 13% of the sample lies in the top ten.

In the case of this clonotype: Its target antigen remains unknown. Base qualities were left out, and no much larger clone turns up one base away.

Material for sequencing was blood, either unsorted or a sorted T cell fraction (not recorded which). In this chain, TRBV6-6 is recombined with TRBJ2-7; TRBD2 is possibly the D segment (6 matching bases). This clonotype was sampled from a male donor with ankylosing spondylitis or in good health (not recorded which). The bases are TGTGCCAGCAGTTACTGGGGGGCCTACGAGCAGTACTTC. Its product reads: CASSYWGAYEQYF.